This T cell receptor beta chain was captured in a study of Graves' ophthalmopathy and Graves' hyperthyroidism. This clonotype was seen more than once but under ten times. RNA transcripts yielded amplified TCR beta CDR3 regions. Second-round multiplex PCR came after a first-round RT-PCR that employed HTBI primers. TCRdb reprocessed the multiplex PCR reads with MiXCR, giving one entry per CDR3 protein. This table has a few hundred thousand distinct CDR3 sequences, about 16% appearing once. Among the hyperthyroidism patients, all were newly diagnosed, aged 18 to 65, with under 2 months' duration. Other autoimmune diseases, uncontrolled infections, pregnancy or lactation ruled patients out of participation. Germline assignment: CDR1 MGHRA and CDR2 YSYEKL. V lost 4 bases, J lost 5 bases, and 7 bases stayed unmatched. The CDR3 runs 14 residues.

The chain recombines TRBV4-1 with TRBJ2-5, with 7 bases fitting TRBD2. Sequenced sample: peripheral blood. The sequence was obtained from a woman between 18 and 30 years old with stable Graves' hyperthyroidism. The CDR3 region is CASSLSGEGETQYF. CDR3 bases: TGCGCCAGCAGCCTCTCGGGGGAGGGGGAGACCCAGTACTTC.